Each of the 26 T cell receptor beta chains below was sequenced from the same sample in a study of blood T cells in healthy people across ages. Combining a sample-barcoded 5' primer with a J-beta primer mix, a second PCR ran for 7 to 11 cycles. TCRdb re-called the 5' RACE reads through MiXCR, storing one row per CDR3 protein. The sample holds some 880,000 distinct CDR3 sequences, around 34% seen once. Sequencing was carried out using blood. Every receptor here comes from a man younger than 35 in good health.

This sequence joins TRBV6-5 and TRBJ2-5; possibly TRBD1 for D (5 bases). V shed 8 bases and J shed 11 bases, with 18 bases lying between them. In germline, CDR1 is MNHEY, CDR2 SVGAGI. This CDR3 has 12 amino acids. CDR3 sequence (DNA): TGTGCCAGCGGTTTACAGGAGAATGAGCAGTACTTC. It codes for CASGLQENEQYF.

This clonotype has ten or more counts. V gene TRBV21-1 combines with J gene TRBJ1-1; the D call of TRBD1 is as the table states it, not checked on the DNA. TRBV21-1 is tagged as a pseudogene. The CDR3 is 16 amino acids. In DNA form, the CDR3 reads TGTGCCAGCAGCTTTCCCCCGGGCAGGTTGGACACTGAAGCTTTCTTT. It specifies CASSFPPGRLDTEAFF.

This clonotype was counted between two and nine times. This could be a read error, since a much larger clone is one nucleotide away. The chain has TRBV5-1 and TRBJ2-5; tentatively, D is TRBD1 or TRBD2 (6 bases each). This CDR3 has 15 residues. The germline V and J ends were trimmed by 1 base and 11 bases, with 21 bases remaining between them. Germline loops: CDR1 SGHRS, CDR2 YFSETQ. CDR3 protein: CASSLKGGANNEQYF. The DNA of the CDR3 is TGCGCCAGCAGCTTGAAGGGGGGCGCCAATAATGAGCAGTACTTC.

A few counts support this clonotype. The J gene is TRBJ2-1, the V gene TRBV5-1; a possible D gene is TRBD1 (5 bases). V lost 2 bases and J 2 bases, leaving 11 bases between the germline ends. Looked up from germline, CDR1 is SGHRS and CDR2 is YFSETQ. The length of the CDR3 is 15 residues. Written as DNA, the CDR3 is TGCGCCAGCAGCTTCATGGAGACAGCCTACAATGAGCAGTTCTTC. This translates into CASSFMETAYNEQFF.

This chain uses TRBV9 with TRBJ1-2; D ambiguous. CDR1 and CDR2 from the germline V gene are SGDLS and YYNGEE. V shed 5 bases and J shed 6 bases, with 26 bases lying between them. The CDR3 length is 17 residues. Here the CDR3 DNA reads TGTGCCAGCAGTTTTGACCCCCTTCTGCCGGATATAGATGGCTACACCTTC. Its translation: CASSFDPLLPDIDGYTF.

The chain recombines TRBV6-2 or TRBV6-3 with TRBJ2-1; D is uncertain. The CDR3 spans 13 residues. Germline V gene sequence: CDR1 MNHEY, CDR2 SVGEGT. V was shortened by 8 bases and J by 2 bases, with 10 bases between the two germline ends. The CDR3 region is CASAQRTYNEQFF. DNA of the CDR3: TGTGCCAGCGCCCAGAGAACCTACAATGAGCAGTTCTTC.

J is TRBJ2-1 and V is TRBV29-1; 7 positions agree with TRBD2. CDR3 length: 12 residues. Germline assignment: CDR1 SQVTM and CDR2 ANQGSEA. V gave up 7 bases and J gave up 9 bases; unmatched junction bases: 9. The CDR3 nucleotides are TGCAGCGCCGCCGGGACTACAGGTGAGCAGTTCTTC. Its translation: CSAAGTTGEQFF.

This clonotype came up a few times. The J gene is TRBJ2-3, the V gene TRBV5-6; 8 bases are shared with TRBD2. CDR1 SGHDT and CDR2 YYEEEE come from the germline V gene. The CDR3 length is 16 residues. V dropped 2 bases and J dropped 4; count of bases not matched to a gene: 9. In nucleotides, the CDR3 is TGTGCCAGCAGCTTCGGGGGGGCGCCGGTTCCAGATACGCAGTATTTT. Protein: CASSFGGAPVPDTQYF.

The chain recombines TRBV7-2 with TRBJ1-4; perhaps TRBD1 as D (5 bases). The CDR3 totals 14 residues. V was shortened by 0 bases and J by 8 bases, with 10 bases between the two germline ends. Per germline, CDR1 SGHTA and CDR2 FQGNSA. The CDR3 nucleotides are TGTGCCAGCAGCTTAGCGCTTGGGGGGGAAAAACTGTTTTTT. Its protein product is CASSLALGGEKLFF.

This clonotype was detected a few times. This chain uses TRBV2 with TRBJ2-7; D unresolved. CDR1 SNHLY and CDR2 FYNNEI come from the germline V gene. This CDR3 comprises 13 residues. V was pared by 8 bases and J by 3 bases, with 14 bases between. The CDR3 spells CASGKDMYYEQYF. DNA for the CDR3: TGTGCCAGCGGGAAAGACATGTACTACGAGCAGTACTTC.

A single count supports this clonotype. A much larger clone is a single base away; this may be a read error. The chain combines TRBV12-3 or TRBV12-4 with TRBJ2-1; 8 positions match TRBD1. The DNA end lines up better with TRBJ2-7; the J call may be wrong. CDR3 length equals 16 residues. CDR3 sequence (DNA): TGTGCCAGCACCCCCTCTGACAGGGGTGGGTACAATGAGCAGTACTTC. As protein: CASTPSDRGGYNEQYF.

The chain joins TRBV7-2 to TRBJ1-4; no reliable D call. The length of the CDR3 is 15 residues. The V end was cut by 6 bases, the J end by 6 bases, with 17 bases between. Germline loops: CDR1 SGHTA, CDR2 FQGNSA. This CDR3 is CASSLFADVHEKLFF. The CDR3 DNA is TGTGCCAGCAGTTTGTTTGCGGACGTCCATGAAAAACTGTTTTTT.

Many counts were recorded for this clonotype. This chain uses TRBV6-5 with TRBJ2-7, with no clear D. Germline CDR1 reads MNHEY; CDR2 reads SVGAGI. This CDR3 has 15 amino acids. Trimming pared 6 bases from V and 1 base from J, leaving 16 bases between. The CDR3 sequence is CASRPSVGGSYEQYF. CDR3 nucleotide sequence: TGTGCCAGCAGGCCCTCGGTGGGTGGGTCCTACGAGCAGTACTTC.

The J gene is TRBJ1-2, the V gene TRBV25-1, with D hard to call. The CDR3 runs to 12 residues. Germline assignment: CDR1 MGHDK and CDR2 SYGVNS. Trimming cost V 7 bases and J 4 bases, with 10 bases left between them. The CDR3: CASIKASYGYTF. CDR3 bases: TGTGCCAGCATTAAGGCATCCTATGGCTACACCTTC.

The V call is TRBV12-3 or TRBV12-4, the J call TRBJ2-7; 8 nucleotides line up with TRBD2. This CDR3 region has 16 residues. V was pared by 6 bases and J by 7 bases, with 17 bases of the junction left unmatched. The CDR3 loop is CASRASGGNSYNEQYF. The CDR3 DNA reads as TGTGCCAGCAGAGCCTCGGGGGGGAATTCCTACAATGAGCAGTACTTC.

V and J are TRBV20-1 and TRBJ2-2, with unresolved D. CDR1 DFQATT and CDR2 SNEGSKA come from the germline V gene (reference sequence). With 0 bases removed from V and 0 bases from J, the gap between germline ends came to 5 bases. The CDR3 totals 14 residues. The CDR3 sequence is CSAREEPNTGELFF. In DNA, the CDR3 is TGCAGTGCTAGAGAGGAGCCGAACACCGGGGAGCTGTTTTTT.

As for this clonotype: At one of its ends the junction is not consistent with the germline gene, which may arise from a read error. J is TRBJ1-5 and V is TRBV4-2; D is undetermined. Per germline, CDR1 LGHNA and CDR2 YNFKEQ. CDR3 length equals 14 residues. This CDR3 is CASNQDGTNQPQHF. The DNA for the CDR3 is TGTGCCAGCAACCAAGATGGAACGAATCAGCCCCAGCATTTT.

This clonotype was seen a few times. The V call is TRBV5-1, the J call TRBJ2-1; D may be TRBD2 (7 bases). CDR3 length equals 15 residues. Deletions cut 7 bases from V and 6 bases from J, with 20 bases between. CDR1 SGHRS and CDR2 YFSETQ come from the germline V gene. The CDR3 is CASQAGSGAPNEQFF. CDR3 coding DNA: TGCGCCAGCCAAGCGGGGTCAGGGGCACCCAATGAGCAGTTCTTC.

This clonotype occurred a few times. CDR3 sequence: CASSFRVYVRGGAGETQYF. In DNA form, the CDR3 reads TGTGCCAGCAGCTTTCGGGTTTATGTTCGCGGGGGGGCAGGAGAGACCCAGTACTTC. The rearrangement uses TRBV7-2 and TRBJ2-5, with 9 bases matching TRBD2. Germline-derived CDR1 and CDR2 are SGHTA and FQGNSA. After removal of 3 bases from V and 4 bases from J, the junction contained 18 bases not matched to a gene. The CDR3 contains 19 residues.

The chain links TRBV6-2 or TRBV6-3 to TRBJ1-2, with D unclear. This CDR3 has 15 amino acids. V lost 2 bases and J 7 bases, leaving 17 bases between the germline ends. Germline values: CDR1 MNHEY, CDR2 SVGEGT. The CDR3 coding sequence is TGTGCCAGCAGTTACGACGTTGGACGAACTGGTGGCTACACCTTC. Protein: CASSYDVGRTGGYTF.

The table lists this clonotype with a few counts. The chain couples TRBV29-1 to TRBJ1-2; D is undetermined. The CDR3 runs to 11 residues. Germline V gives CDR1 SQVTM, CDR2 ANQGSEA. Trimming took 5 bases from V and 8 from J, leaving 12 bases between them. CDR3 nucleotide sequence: TGCAGCGTTTCAAACAGTGGAGGCTACACCTTC. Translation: CSVSNSGGYTF.

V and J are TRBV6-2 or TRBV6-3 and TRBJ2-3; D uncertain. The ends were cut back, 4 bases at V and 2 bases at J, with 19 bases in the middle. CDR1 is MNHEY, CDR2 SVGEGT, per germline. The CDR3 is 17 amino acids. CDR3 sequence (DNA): TGTGCCAGCAGTTTTGTGGGTACGGACGGCTACACAGATACGCAGTATTTT. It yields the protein CASSFVGTDGYTDTQYF.

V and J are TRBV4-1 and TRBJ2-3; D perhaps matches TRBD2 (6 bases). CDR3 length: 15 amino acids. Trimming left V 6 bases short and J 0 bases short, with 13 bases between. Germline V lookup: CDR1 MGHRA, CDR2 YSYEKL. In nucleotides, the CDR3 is TGCGCCAGCAGACGGGGACTTCCGAGCACAGATACGCAGTATTTT. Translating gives CASRRGLPSTDTQYF.

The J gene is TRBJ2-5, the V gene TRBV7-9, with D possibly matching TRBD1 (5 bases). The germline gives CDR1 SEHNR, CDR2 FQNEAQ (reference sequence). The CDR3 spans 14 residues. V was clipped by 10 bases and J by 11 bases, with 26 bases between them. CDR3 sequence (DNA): TGTGCCACCCAGGGTCCCTTTATTTACAATGAGCAGTACTTC. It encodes CATQGPFIYNEQYF.

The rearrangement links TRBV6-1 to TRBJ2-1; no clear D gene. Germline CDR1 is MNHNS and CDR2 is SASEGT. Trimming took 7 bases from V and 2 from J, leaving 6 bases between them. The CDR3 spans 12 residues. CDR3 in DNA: TGTGCCAGCACAAACGCCTACAATGAGCAGTTCTTC. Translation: CASTNAYNEQFF.

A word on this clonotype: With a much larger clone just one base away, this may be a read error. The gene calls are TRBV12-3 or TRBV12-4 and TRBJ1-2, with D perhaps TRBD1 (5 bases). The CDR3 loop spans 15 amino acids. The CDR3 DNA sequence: TGTGCCAGCAGCCGATGGCCGCGGGGGGTCTATAGCTACACCTTC. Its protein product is CASSRWPRGVYSYTF.